This T cell receptor beta chain was retrieved from a study of PD-L1 blockade in urothelial cancer. Study context: Blood analysis was done at 3 weeks (second dose) and 6 weeks after treatment began. Points from the study as a whole: Pretreatment clonality of the blood TCR repertoire below the median was predictive of superior survival.

A remark on this clone: As yet, its antigen is unknown.

Noted time point: pretreatment peripheral blood. The patients had locally advanced or metastatic urothelial carcinoma. Per patient, between 1 and 8 samples were collected at pretreatment and on-treatment time points. Assay: immunoSEQ multiplex PCR; the TCRdb copy retains only in-frame clones and omits some. Of more than 50,000 clones listed, approximately 81% are singletons. Germline CDR1 and CDR2: SGHTA and FQGNSA. The CDR3 is made up of 16 amino acids. V trimming: 6 bases; J trimming: 9 bases; junction bases outside the gene matches: 11. This TCR was sampled from a man in his 70s with urothelial cancer. The specimen was PBMCs, collected around atezolizumab (anti-PD-L1) treatment. The chain couples TRBV7-2 to TRBJ2-3; TRBD2 aligns across 14 bases. For the CDR3, the DNA is TGTGCCAGCAGTCAAGCCGGGACTAGCGGGAGTGACACGCAGTATTTT. This translates into CASSQAGTSGSDTQYF.